The 20 T cell receptor beta chains below come from one sample, sequenced in a study of shared clonotypes between healthy human individuals. TCRdb's copy holds only in-frame clones and misses some; the assay was immunoSEQ multiplex PCR. The table shows over 2 million clones, with around 92% occurring only once. The source material was naive CD4+ T cells from PBMCs. Specified subset: CD45RA+ positively selected. Receptors originate from a man aged 18 to 35 in good health. Some clones in this sample may be carry-over from other donors' samples.

This sequence joins TRBV21-1 and TRBJ2-1. TRBV21-1 is a pseudogene segment. CDR3 size: 11 residues. CDR3: CAHNPDNEQFF. The CDR3 DNA sequence: TGTGCCCATAACCCTGACAATGAGCAGTTCTTC.

The chain is built from TRBV9 and TRBJ2-5; D uncertain. Trimming removed 4 bases at V and 1 base at J, with 11 bases between. CDR3 length: 14 amino acids. Germline CDR1 reads SGDLS; CDR2 reads YYNGEE. As DNA, the CDR3 is TGTGCCAGCAGCTCCCGCCGTTTCCAAGAGACCCAGTACTTC. Its protein is CASSSRRFQETQYF.

The CDR3 region is CASSNLGTGGALDTQYF. CDR3 DNA: TGTGCCAGCAGCAACCTCGGGACAGGGGGCGCGTTAGATACGCAGTATTTT. The chain is built from TRBV7-8 and TRBJ2-3; 12 bases fit TRBD1. The CDR3 has 17 amino acids. V was clipped by 5 bases and J by 5 bases; unmatched bases: 11. The germline CDR1 and CDR2 sequences are SGHVS and FQNEAQ.

The V call is TRBV4-2, the J call TRBJ1-6; the D gene is possibly TRBD1 (5 bases). CDR1 is LGHNA, CDR2 YNFKEQ, per germline. CDR3 length equals 15 residues. Trimming stripped 1 base from V and 8 bases from J, with 12 bases between. CDR3 in amino acids: CASSQGGAGHSPLHF. The CDR3 DNA is TGTGCCAGCAGCCAAGGTGGGGCAGGGCATTCACCCCTCCACTTT.

The chain combines TRBV9 with TRBJ2-2, with a weak D call TRBD2 (5 bases). This CDR3 is 17 amino acids long. CDR1 and CDR2 (germline): SGDLS, YYNGEE. Trimming pared 0 bases from V and 1 base from J, leaving 13 bases between. DNA for the CDR3: TGTGCCAGCAGCGTAGATATCGGGATCAGGAACACCGGGGAGCTGTTTTTT. Its protein product is CASSVDIGIRNTGELFF.

The J gene is TRBJ2-5, the V gene TRBV5-6; D call uncertain. Germline-derived CDR1 and CDR2 are SGHDT and YYEEEE. CDR3 size: 14 residues. V was cut by 2 bases and J by 2 bases, with 10 bases left in between. CDR3 region: CASSFWRLQETQYF. CDR3 DNA sequence: TGTGCCAGCAGCTTCTGGCGGTTACAAGAGACCCAGTACTTC.

Regarding this clone: One end of the junction fails to match germline, which may point to a read error. The rearrangement links TRBV6-6 to TRBJ2-7; 11 bases line up with TRBD1. Germline loops: CDR1 MNHNY, CDR2 SVGAGI (reference sequence). The CDR3 is 15 residues long. In nucleotides, the CDR3 is TGTGCCATCAGTGAGACGGGACAGGGGGTGGACGAGCAGTACTTC. Protein sequence: CAISETGQGVDEQYF.

This sequence joins TRBV5-1 and TRBJ2-1, with D possibly TRBD2 on 6 matching bases. V was pared by 6 bases and J by 0 bases, with 13 bases between. The CDR3 loop spans 15 amino acids. Germline lookup yields CDR1 SGHRS and CDR2 YFSETQ. CDR3 region: CASTYSGTSYNEQFF. CDR3 DNA sequence: TGCGCCAGCACGTATAGCGGAACCTCCTACAATGAGCAGTTCTTC.

The chain joins TRBV15 to TRBJ1-1, with 8 bases identical to TRBD1. This CDR3 is built from 16 residues. The ends lost 1 base at V and 1 base at J; junction bases unmatched: 5. Germline CDR1 LNHNV, CDR2 YYDKDF (reference sequence). CDR3 DNA: TGTGCCACCAGCAGAGGAAGGACAGGGTGGAACACTGAAGCTTTCTTT. This sequence encodes CATSRGRTGWNTEAFF.

The genes are TRBV6-5 and TRBJ1-6, with TRBD1 matching over 7 bases. CDR3 length: 15 amino acids. Unmatched junction bases numbered 9, after V lost 7 bases and J lost 6 bases. In germline, CDR1 is MNHEY, CDR2 SVGAGI. In DNA form, the CDR3 reads TGTGCCAGCACCGGGTTCGACAGGGCTAATTCACCCCTCCACTTT. The encoded protein is CASTGFDRANSPLHF.

The chain uses TRBV7-9 and TRBJ2-5, with D possibly TRBD2 on 6 matching bases. The germline V gene encodes CDR1 SEHNR and CDR2 FQNEAQ (reference sequence). V was trimmed by 4 bases and J by 6 bases, leaving 15 bases between them. The CDR3 covers 14 residues. CDR3 sequence reads: CASSSGLLAKTQYF. Written as DNA, the CDR3 is TGTGCCAGCAGCTCGGGATTACTAGCAAAGACCCAGTACTTC.

The chain links TRBV25-1 to TRBJ2-5, with D possibly being TRBD2 (6 bases). The CDR3 runs to 15 residues. Germline V gene sequence: CDR1 MGHDK, CDR2 SYGVNS. V was shortened by 4 bases and J by 4 bases, with 16 bases between the two germline ends. Written as DNA, the CDR3 is TGTGCCAGCAGTGCGTTGACTAGTTCGGGAGAGACCCAGTACTTC. This encodes CASSALTSSGETQYF.

This chain uses TRBV15 with TRBJ2-2; possible D gene TRBD1, 6 bases. The germline CDR1 and CDR2 sequences are LNHNV and YYDKDF (reference sequence). The CDR3 consists of 16 residues. The ends were cut back, 2 bases at V and 5 bases at J, with 15 bases in the middle. CDR3 DNA: TGTGCCACCAGCAGAAATGCGGACAGCGCTACCGGGGAGCTGTTTTTT. Its translation is CATSRNADSATGELFF.

The V call is TRBV2, the J call TRBJ2-3; weak D call: TRBD1 (6 bases). CDR3 length equals 16 residues. Germline CDR1 reads SNHLY; CDR2 reads FYNNEI. V gave up 3 bases and J gave up 5 bases, with 18 bases separating them. CDR3 protein: CASSENRSPGVDTQYF. Here the CDR3 DNA reads TGTGCCAGCAGTGAGAACAGGTCTCCAGGGGTAGATACGCAGTATTTT.

This clone has just one count. This rearrangement joins TRBV7-7 to TRBJ2-5; 9 nucleotides line up with TRBD2. The V gene end was trimmed by 6 bases and the J gene end by 5 bases; junction bases not matched to a gene: 4. Per the germline V gene, CDR1 is SSHAT and CDR2 is FNYEAQ (reference sequence). The length of the CDR3 is 13 residues. The CDR3 sequence: CASSRGLAETQYF. In DNA form, the CDR3 reads TGTGCCAGCAGTCGAGGACTAGCGGAGACCCAGTACTTC.

The V and J genes are TRBV6-5 and TRBJ2-7; D gene unclear. V dropped 0 bases and J dropped 4 bases, with 10 bases sitting between them. Germline V gene sequence: CDR1 MNHEY, CDR2 SVGAGI. The CDR3 spans 14 residues. This CDR3 reads CASSYSRKGYEQYF. The DNA of the CDR3 is TGTGCCAGCAGTTACTCCCGGAAGGGATACGAGCAGTACTTC.

The CDR3 is CASRYWGGGREQYF. In DNA form, the CDR3 reads TGTGCCAGCAGGTACTGGGGAGGAGGGCGAGAGCAGTACTTC. The rearrangement links TRBV13 to TRBJ2-7; D may be TRBD2 (6 bases). The CDR3 contains 14 residues. Trimming took 6 bases from V and 7 from J, leaving 19 bases between them. Germline V gene data show CDR1 as PRHDT and CDR2 as FYEKMQ (reference sequence).

The V and J genes are TRBV10-3 and TRBJ1-1; D not resolved. Trimming removed 3 bases at V and 6 bases at J, with 8 bases between. Germline V gene lookup returns CDR1 ENHRY and CDR2 SYGVKD. The CDR3 contains 12 residues. The CDR3 sequence is CAISDRRAEAFF. The CDR3 DNA sequence: TGTGCCATCAGTGATCGAAGGGCTGAAGCTTTCTTT.

This clone was observed a handful of times. This specimen includes other DNA sequences encoding the same CDR3. V usage is TRBV2 and J usage is TRBJ1-1; unclear D gene. Germline assignment: CDR1 SNHLY and CDR2 FYNNEI. V shed 4 bases and J shed 5 bases, with 5 bases lying between them. This CDR3 comprises 11 residues. CDR3: CASSGDTEAFF. CDR3 nucleotides: TGTGCCAGCAGTGGAGATACTGAAGCTTTCTTT. The variable domain in full, with the rest retrieved from reference TRBV2 and TRBJ1-1, is EPEVTQTPSHQVTQMGQEVILRCVPISNHLYFYWYRQILGQKVEFLVSFYNNEISEKSEIFDDQFSVERPDGSNFTLKIRSTKLEDSAMYFCASSGDTEAFFGQGTRLTVV.

This clone was observed a single time. The chain uses TRBV6-5 and TRBJ2-1; TRBD2 aligns across 9 bases. The ends lost 0 bases at V and 10 bases at J; junction bases unmatched: 10. Germline V gene lookup returns CDR1 MNHEY and CDR2 SVGAGI. The CDR3 runs 16 residues. CDR3 residues: CASSYSTTSGPHEQFF. CDR3 DNA: TGTGCCAGCAGTTACTCGACGACTAGCGGCCCGCACGAGCAGTTCTTC.